Sequencing of this T cell receptor beta chain was carried out in a study of blood T cells in healthy people across ages. Findings and caveats of the study: As age increased, TCR beta diversity per million T cells fell in a roughly linear fashion. Investigators treated diversity estimates from one million T cells as underestimates.

Alongside a J-beta primer mix, a sample-barcoded 5' primer served in a second PCR lasting roughly 6 to 11 cycles. Tags on each cDNA molecule came from a template-switch adaptor with 12 random nucleotides. Via MiXCR, TCRdb re-called the 5' RACE reads, giving one row per CDR3 protein. The profile shows under 750,000 distinct CDR3 sequences, around half of them singletons. Researchers isolated at least 7 million PBMCs per sample. Comments on this clonotype: Its antigen remains unidentified.

The sequence was collected from an elderly man in good health. The sequencing input was blood.

CDR3: CAISHVGNNEQFF. Written as DNA, the CDR3 is TGTGCCATCAGCCACGTGGGAAACAATGAGCAGTTCTTC. This chain links TRBV10-3 with TRBJ2-1; no definite D call. The CDR3 is 13 residues long. Germline lookup yields CDR1 ENHRY and CDR2 SYGVKD. V lost 6 bases and J 5 bases, leaving 11 bases between the germline ends.